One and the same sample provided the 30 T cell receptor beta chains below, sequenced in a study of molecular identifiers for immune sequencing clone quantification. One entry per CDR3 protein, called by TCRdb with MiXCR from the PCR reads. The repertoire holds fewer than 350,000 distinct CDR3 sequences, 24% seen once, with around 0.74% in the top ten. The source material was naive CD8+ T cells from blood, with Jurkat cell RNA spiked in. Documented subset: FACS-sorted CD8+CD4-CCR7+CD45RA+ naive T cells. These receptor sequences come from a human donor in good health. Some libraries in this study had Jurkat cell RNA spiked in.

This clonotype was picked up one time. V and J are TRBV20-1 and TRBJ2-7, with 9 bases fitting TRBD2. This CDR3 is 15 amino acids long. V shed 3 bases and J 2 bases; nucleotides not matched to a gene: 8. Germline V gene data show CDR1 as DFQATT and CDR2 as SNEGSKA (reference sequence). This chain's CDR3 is CSARPTSGGTYEQYF. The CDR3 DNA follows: TGCAGTGCTAGGCCGACTAGCGGAGGTACCTACGAGCAGTACTTC.

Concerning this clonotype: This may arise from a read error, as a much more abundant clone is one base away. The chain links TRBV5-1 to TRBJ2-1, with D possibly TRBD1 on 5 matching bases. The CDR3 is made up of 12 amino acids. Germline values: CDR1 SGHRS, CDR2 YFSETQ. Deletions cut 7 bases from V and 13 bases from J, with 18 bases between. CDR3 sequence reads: CASRLGVDSQFF. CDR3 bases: TGCGCCAGCCGGTTAGGGGTCGACTCCCAGTTCTTC.

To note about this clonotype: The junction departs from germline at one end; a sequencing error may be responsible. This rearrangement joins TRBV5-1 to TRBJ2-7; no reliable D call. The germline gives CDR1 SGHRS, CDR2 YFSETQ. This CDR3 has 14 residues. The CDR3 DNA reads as TGCGCGAGCAGCCTCTGGGCCAGCGACTACGAGCAGTACTTC. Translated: CASSLWASDYEQYF.

CDR3 sequence: CASSLDLRSNQPQHF. CDR3 sequence (DNA): TGTGCCAGCAGCTTAGATCTCAGGTCGAATCAGCCCCAGCATTTT. The J gene is TRBJ1-5, the V gene TRBV7-6; D gene unclear. The germline V gene encodes CDR1 SGHVS and CDR2 FNYEAQ. This CDR3 comprises 15 residues. V was cut by 1 base and J by 4 bases, with 11 bases left in between.

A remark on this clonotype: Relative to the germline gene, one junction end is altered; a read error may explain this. The CDR3 region is CASGYPFPGTVSYEQYF. DNA of the CDR3: TGTGCCAGCGGTTACCCTTTTCCCGGGACAGTTTCCTACGAGCAGTACTTC. The V call is TRBV6-2 or TRBV6-3, the J call TRBJ2-7; 7 bases line up with TRBD1. There are 17 residues in the CDR3. CDR1 MNHEY and CDR2 SVGEGT come from the germline V gene.

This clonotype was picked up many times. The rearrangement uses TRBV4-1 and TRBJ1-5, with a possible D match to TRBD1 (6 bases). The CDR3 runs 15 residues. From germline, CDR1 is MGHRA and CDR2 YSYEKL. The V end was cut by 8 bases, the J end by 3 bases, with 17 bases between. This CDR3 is CASRREGTLNQPQHF. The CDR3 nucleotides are TGCGCCAGCCGTCGCGAGGGGACACTCAATCAGCCCCAGCATTTT.

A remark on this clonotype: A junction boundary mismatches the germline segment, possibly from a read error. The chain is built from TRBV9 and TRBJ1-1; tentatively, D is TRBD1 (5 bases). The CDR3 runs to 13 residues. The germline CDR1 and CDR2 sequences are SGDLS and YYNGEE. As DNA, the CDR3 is TGTGTCAGCAGCGGGACCGGTGGGGCTGAAGTTTTCTTT. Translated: CVSSGTGGAEVFF.

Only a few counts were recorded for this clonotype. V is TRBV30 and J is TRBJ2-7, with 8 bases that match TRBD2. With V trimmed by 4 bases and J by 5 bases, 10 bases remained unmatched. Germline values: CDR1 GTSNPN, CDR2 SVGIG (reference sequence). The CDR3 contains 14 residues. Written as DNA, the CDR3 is TGTGCCTGGACCCAGACGGGAGGGTTCGACGAGCAGTACTTC. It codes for CAWTQTGGFDEQYF.

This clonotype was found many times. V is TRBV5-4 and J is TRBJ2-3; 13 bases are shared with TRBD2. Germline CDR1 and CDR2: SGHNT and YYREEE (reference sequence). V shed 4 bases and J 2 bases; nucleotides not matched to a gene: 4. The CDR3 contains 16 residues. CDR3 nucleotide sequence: TGTGCCAGCAGCACTGGACTAGCGGGAGTCACAGATACGCAGTATTTT. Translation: CASSTGLAGVTDTQYF.

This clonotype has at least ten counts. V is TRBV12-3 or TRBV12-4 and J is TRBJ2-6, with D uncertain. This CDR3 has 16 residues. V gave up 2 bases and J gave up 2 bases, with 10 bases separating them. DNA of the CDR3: TGTGCCAGCAGTTTATTTTTGGATCCTGGGGCCAACGTCCTGACTTTC. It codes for CASSLFLDPGANVLTF.

CDR3 in amino acids: CASSNGIYEQYF. The CDR3, as DNA: TGTGCCAGCAGCAACGGGATTTACGAGCAGTACTTC. The gene calls are TRBV11-2 and TRBJ2-7; tentative D call: TRBD2 (5 bases). The V end lost 5 bases, the J end lost 4 bases, and 9 bases lay between the germline ends. This CDR3 is 12 amino acids long. The germline V gene has CDR1 SGHAT and CDR2 FQNNGV.

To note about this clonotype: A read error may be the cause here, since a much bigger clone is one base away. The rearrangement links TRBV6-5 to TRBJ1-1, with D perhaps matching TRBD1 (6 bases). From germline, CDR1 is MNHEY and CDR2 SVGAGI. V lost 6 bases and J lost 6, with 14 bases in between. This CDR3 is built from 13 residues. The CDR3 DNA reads TGTGCCAGCAGACTCATCGAGGGGGCTGAAGCTTTCTTT. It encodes CASRLIEGAEAFF.

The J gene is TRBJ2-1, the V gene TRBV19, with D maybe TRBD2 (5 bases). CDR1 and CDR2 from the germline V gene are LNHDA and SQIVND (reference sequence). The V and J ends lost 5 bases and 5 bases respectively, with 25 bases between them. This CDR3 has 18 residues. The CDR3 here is CASSLLGGQGGVNNEQFF. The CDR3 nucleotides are TGTGCCAGTAGTTTGTTGGGCGGGCAAGGCGGAGTCAACAATGAGCAGTTCTTC.

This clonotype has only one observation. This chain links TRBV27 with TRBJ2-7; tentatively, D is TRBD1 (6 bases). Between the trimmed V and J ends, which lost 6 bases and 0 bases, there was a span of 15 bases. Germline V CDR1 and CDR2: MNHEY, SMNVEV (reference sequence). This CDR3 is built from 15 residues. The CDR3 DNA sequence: TGTGCCAGCAGCCCCAGGGACAAGAGCTCCTACGAGCAGTACTTC. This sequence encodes CASSPRDKSSYEQYF.

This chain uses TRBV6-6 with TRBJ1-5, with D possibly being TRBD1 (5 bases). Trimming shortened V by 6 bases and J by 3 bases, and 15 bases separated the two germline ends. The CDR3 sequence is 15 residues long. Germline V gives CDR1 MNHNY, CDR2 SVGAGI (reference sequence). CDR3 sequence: CASSDSGTPNQPQHF. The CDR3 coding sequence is TGTGCCAGCAGCGACTCCGGGACGCCCAATCAGCCCCAGCATTTT.

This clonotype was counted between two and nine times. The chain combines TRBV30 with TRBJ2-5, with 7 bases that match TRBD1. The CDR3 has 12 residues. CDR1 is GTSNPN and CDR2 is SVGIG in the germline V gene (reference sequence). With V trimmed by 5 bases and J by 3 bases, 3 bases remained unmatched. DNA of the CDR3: TGTGCCTGGTTGACAGGGAAAGAGACCCAGTACTTC. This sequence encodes CAWLTGKETQYF.

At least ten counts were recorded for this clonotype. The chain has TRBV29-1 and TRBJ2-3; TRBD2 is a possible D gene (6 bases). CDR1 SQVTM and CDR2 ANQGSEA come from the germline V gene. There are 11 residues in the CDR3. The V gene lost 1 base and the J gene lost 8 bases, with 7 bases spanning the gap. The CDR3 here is CSVEGGGTQYF. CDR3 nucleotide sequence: TGCAGCGTTGAAGGGGGAGGTACGCAGTATTTT.

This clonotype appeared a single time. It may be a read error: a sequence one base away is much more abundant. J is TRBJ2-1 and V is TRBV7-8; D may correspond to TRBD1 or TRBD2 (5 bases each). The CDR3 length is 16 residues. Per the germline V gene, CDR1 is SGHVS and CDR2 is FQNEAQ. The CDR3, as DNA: TGTGCCAGCATCCCTACTCGGGGCAGCTCCTACAATGAGCAGCTCTTC. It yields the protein CASIPTRGSSYNEQLF.

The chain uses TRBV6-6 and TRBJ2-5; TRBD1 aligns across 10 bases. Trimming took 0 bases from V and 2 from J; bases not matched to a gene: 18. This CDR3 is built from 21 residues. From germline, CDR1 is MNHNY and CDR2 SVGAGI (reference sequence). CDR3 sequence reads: CASSYSITGTGDFLPQETQYF. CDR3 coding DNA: TGTGCCAGCAGTTACTCCATCACCGGGACAGGGGACTTTCTTCCACAAGAGACCCAGTACTTC.

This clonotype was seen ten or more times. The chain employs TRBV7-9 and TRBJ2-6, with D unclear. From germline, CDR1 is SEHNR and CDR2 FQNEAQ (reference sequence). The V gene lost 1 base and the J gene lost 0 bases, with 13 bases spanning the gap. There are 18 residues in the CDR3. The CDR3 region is CASSLVFEELSGANVLTF. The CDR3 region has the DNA TGTGCCAGCAGCTTAGTTTTCGAAGAGCTCTCTGGGGCCAACGTCCTGACTTTC.

The CDR3 sequence is CASSPLLYGGNQPQHF. CDR3 bases: TGTGCCAGCAGCCCCCTTCTTTATGGGGGCAATCAGCCCCAGCATTTT. The chain uses TRBV7-2 and TRBJ1-5; D remains unclear. The CDR3 sequence is 16 residues long. The germline V and J ends were trimmed by 5 bases and 2 bases, with 16 bases remaining between them. Germline CDR1 SGHTA, CDR2 FQGNSA.

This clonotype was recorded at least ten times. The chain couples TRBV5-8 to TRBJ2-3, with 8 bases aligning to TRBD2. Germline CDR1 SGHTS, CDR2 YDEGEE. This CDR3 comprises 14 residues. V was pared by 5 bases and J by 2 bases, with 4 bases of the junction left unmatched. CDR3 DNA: TGTGCCAGCAGTTCCGGACTAGCCACAGATACGCAGTATTTT. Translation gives CASSSGLATDTQYF.

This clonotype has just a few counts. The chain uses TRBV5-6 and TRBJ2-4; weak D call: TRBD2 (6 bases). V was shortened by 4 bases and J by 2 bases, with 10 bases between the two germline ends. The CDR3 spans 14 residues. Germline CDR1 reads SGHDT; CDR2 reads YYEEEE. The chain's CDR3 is CASSIAGSKNIQYF. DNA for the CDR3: TGTGCCAGCAGCATCGCGGGGTCCAAAAACATTCAGTACTTC.

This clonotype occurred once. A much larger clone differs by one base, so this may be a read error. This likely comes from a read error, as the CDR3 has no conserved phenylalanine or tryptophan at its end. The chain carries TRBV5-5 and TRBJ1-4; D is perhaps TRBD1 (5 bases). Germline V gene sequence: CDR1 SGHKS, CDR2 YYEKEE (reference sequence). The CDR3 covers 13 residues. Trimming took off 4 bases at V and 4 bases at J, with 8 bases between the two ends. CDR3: CASSDSNNEKLFY. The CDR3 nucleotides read TGTGCCAGCAGCGACAGCAATAATGAAAAACTGTTTTAT.

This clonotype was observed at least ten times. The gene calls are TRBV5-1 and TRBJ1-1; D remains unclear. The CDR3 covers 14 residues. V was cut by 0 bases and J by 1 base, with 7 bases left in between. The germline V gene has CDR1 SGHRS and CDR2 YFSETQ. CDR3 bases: TGCGCCAGCAGCTTGGACAACCAGAACACTGAAGCTTTCTTT. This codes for CASSLDNQNTEAFF.

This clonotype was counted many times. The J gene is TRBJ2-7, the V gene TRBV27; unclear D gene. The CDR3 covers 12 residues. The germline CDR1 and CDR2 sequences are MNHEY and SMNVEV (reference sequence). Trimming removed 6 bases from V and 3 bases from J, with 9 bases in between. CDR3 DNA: TGTGCCAGCAGCTTGTACAGCTACGAGCAGTACTTC. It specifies CASSLYSYEQYF.

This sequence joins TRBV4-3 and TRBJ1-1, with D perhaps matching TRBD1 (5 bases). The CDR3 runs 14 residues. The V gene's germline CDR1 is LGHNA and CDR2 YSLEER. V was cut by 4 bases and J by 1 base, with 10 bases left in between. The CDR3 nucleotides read TGCGCCAGCAGCCCCGACAGCCAGAACACTGAAGCTTTCTTT. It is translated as CASSPDSQNTEAFF.

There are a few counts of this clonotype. The CDR3 coding sequence is TGTGCCAGCAGCGGACAGGGTGACACCGGGGAGCTGTTTTTT. Translation gives CASSGQGDTGELFF. V is TRBV6-5 and J is TRBJ2-2; 8 nucleotides agree with TRBD1. CDR1 is MNHEY and CDR2 is SVGAGI in the germline V gene. There are 14 residues in the CDR3. After removal of 6 bases from V and 3 bases from J, the junction contained 3 bases not matched to a gene.

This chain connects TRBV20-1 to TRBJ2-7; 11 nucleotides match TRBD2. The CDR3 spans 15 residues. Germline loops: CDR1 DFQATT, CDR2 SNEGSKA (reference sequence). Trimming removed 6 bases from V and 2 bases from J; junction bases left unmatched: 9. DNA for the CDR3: TGCAGTGCGAACCCGGGACTAGCGGTTACCTACGAGCAGTACTTC. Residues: CSANPGLAVTYEQYF.

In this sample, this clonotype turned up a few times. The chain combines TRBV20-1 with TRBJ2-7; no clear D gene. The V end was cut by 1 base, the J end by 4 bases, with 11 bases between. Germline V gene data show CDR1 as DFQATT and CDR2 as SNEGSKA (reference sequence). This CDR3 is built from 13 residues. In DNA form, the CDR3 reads TGCAGTGCTAGAGGTAGCAGAGCTTACGAGCAGTACTTC. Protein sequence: CSARGSRAYEQYF.